This TCR beta chain was obtained from a study of T cell repertoires in cytomegalovirus infection. Turning to this clonotype: Its cognate antigen is unknown.

TCRdb processed the reads anew with MiXCR; each CDR3 protein has one entry. The sample yields 450,000 to 550,000 distinct CDR3 sequences, approximately 46% seen once. The source was cultured PBMCs, collected from culture after CMV antigen stimulation. This TCR derives from a human donor in good health (CMV status not recorded). Some clones in this sample may be carry-over from other donors' samples.

CDR3 sequence reads: CSASGSTDTQYF. In DNA form, the CDR3 reads TGCAGTGCTAGTGGAAGCACAGATACGCAGTATTTT. V is TRBV20-1 and J is TRBJ2-3; no firm D call. This CDR3 has 12 amino acids. Germline values: CDR1 DFQATT, CDR2 SNEGSKA (reference sequence). The germline V and J ends were trimmed by 3 bases and 0 bases, with 4 bases remaining between them.